Presented here are 21 T cell receptor beta chains from one specimen sequenced in a study of T cell changes during pregnancy in multiple sclerosis. Assay: immunoSEQ multiplex PCR; the TCRdb copy retains only in-frame clones and omits some. The table shows about 40,000 clones, with more than 80% occurring only once. The sequencing used CD4+ T cells from peripheral blood mononuclear cells, collected in the third trimester of pregnancy. The source is a female donor with multiple sclerosis, enrolled in a pregnancy study.

The chain employs TRBV28 and TRBJ2-3; 12 bases agree with TRBD2. J lost 2 bases, V lost 5 bases, and 8 bases had no gene match. The CDR3 runs to 17 residues. CDR1 and CDR2 from the germline V gene are MDHEN and SYDVKM. The CDR3 DNA reads as TGTGCCAGCAGTCCCCAAAGGACTAGCGGGGACACAGATACGCAGTATTTT. Translated: CASSPQRTSGDTDTQYF.

The gene calls are TRBV6-1 and TRBJ1-1, with D perhaps TRBD1 (6 bases). V lost 7 bases and J 1 base, leaving 10 bases between the germline ends. Per germline, CDR1 MNHNS and CDR2 SASEGT. The CDR3 sequence is 13 residues long. DNA for the CDR3: TGTGCCAGCAACCACAGGGCGAACACTGAAGCTTTCTTT. This sequence encodes CASNHRANTEAFF.

DNA of the CDR3: TGTGCCAGCAGTCGATACGGGACAGGAGATCAGCCCCAGCATTTT. It codes for CASSRYGTGDQPQHF. The genes are TRBV27 and TRBJ1-5; 8 bases fit TRBD1. The V gene end was trimmed by 5 bases and the J gene end by 5 bases; junction bases not matched to a gene: 8. The CDR3 sequence is 15 residues long. CDR1 is MNHEY and CDR2 is SMNVEV in the germline V gene (reference sequence).

This clone was picked up a small number of times. This chain links TRBV29-1 with TRBJ1-4; D remains unclear. The CDR3 is 11 amino acids. With 7 bases removed from V and 8 bases from J, the gap between germline ends came to 11 bases. Germline assignment: CDR1 SQVTM and CDR2 ANQGSEA. In DNA form, the CDR3 reads TGCAGCGGCGGCGAGAAGGAAAAACTGTTTTTT. Translation: CSGGEKEKLFF.

The genes are TRBV28 and TRBJ2-7; 7 positions match TRBD1. In germline, CDR1 is MDHEN, CDR2 SYDVKM. The junction had 10 bases not matched to a gene; V was cut back by 5 bases and J by 6 bases. The CDR3 is 14 amino acids. In DNA, the CDR3 is TGTGCCAGCAGTGCCGGGACAGTCATCCGCGAGCAGTACTTC. This codes for CASSAGTVIREQYF.

The rearrangement links TRBV2 to TRBJ2-1; D uncertain. Trimming stripped 5 bases from V and 1 base from J, with 9 bases between. Germline assignment: CDR1 SNHLY and CDR2 FYNNEI. The CDR3 length is 14 residues. The CDR3 region has the DNA TGTGCCAGCAGTACTGCGGTTTCCTACAATGAGCAGTTCTTC. Translation: CASSTAVSYNEQFF.

This chain links TRBV5-4 with TRBJ2-5; D not resolved. Germline V gene lookup returns CDR1 SGHNT and CDR2 YYREEE (reference sequence). CDR3 length: 14 residues. Trimming pared 1 base from V and 5 bases from J, leaving 12 bases between. The CDR3 coding sequence is TGTGCCAGCAGCTTGAATCGGCTAGACGAGACCCAGTACTTC. Protein: CASSLNRLDETQYF.

The genes are TRBV7-2 and TRBJ1-5; TRBD1 matches 11 bases. The germline gives CDR1 SGHTA, CDR2 FQGNSA. The V gene end was trimmed by 5 bases and the J gene end by 7 bases; junction bases not matched to a gene: 7. This CDR3 has 15 amino acids. This chain's CDR3 is CASSRRTGGDQPQHF. CDR3 DNA: TGTGCCAGCAGCAGAAGGACAGGGGGCGACCAGCCCCAGCATTTT. Complete variable domain (other parts from reference TRBV7-2 and TRBJ1-5): GAGVSQSPSNKVTEKGKDVELRCDPISGHTALYWYRQSLGQGLEFLIYFQGNSAPDKSGLPSDRFSAERTGGSVSTLTIQRTQQEDSAVYLCASSRRTGGDQPQHFGDGTRLSIL.

This chain uses TRBV6-1 with TRBJ1-1, with TRBD1 identical over 7 bases. The V gene end was trimmed by 6 bases and the J gene end by 0 bases; junction bases not matched to a gene: 1. The CDR3 is 13 residues long. Looked up from germline, CDR1 is MNHNS and CDR2 is SASEGT. The CDR3 loop reads CASRGQMNTEAFF. In DNA form, the CDR3 reads TGTGCCAGCAGGGGACAGATGAACACTGAAGCTTTCTTT.

This clone was seen a single time. The chain employs TRBV27 and TRBJ1-1; 8 bases are a match to TRBD1. This CDR3 region has 16 residues. Trimming took 5 bases from V and 5 from J; bases not matched to a gene: 13. Germline lookup yields CDR1 MNHEY and CDR2 SMNVEV (reference sequence). The DNA of the CDR3 is TGTGCCAGCAGTCCGGCGGTCGGCAGGGGGCGAACTGAAGCTTTCTTT. Encoded protein: CASSPAVGRGRTEAFF.

The genes are TRBV5-1 and TRBJ2-5, with D perhaps matching TRBD1 (6 bases). The V end lost 0 bases, the J end lost 4 bases, and 7 bases lay between the germline ends. Looked up from germline, CDR1 is SGHRS and CDR2 is YFSETQ. The CDR3 is 13 amino acids. CDR3 in DNA: TGCGCCAGCAGCTTGGACAGGGTAGAGACCCAGTACTTC. This encodes CASSLDRVETQYF.

CDR3 coding DNA: TGTGCCAGCAGTTTTGGCAGGGGAAACATTCAGTACTTC. Translating gives CASSFGRGNIQYF. This chain joins TRBV28 and TRBJ2-4; possible D gene TRBD1, 6 bases. The CDR3 spans 13 residues. Trimming pared 3 bases from V and 6 bases from J, leaving 9 bases between. Germline values: CDR1 MDHEN, CDR2 SYDVKM.

This chain connects TRBV5-4 to TRBJ1-6, with unresolved D. V was pared by 0 bases and J by 0 bases, with 7 bases between. The CDR3 runs 16 residues. From germline, CDR1 is SGHNT and CDR2 YYREEE (reference sequence). The CDR3 region is CASSLAGSSYNSPLHF. The CDR3 DNA follows: TGTGCCAGCAGCTTGGCCGGGAGCTCCTATAATTCACCCCTCCACTTT.

The chain is built from TRBV9 and TRBJ1-2; TRBD1 might be the D (5 bases). Deletions cut 4 bases from V and 8 bases from J, with 12 bases between. Germline V gene data show CDR1 as SGDLS and CDR2 as YYNGEE. CDR3 size: 12 residues. CDR3 loop: CASSSEGAGYTF. CDR3 bases: TGTGCCAGCAGCTCAGAAGGGGCCGGCTACACCTTC.

This chain connects TRBV5-1 to TRBJ2-5; 7 positions match TRBD2. Germline CDR1 SGHRS, CDR2 YFSETQ. The CDR3 has 14 amino acids. Germline trimming cut 7 bases from V and 5 bases from J; bases unmatched to any gene: 11. CDR3 nucleotides: TGCGCCAGCTCGAGCGCGGGGGTTGGGGAGACCCAGTACTTC. It yields the protein CASSSAGVGETQYF.

The rearrangement uses TRBV15 and TRBJ1-1, with 8 bases that match TRBD1. Looked up from germline, CDR1 is LNHNV and CDR2 is YYDKDF (reference sequence). V trimming: 6 bases; J trimming: 3 bases; junction bases outside the gene matches: 9. The CDR3 has 15 amino acids. The CDR3 DNA is TGTGCCACCAGTACAAGGACAGGGAAATACACTGAAGCTTTCTTT. This translates into CATSTRTGKYTEAFF.

The chain has TRBV15 and TRBJ2-7; weak D call: TRBD2 (5 bases). In germline, CDR1 is LNHNV, CDR2 YYDKDF (reference sequence). The CDR3 runs 16 residues. V was clipped by 3 bases and J by 4 bases, with 19 bases between them. The DNA for the CDR3 is TGTGCCACCAGCAGGGACTTCATTCGGGGAATGTACGAGCAGTACTTC. Amino acid sequence: CATSRDFIRGMYEQYF.

The rearrangement uses TRBV27 and TRBJ2-3, with no clear D. CDR1 MNHEY and CDR2 SMNVEV come from the germline V gene (reference sequence). V lost 6 bases, J lost 4 bases, and 8 bases lay in between. This CDR3 has 12 residues. The chain's CDR3 is CASSGVSDTQYF. In DNA form, the CDR3 reads TGTGCCAGCAGCGGAGTCTCAGATACGCAGTATTTT.

The rearrangement joins TRBV5-5 to TRBJ2-7; TRBD1 is a possible D gene (5 bases). This CDR3 spans 15 amino acids. Trimming cost V 1 base and J 7 bases, with 18 bases left between them. The germline gives CDR1 SGHKS, CDR2 YYEKEE (reference sequence). The DNA for the CDR3 is TGTGCCAGCAGCTTGCTAGGGGCCCTAATGGGGGAGCAGTACTTC. As protein: CASSLLGALMGEQYF.

The chain couples TRBV4-2 to TRBJ2-7; 10 bases line up with TRBD2. The V and J ends lost 3 bases and 5 bases, in that order; junction bases with no gene match: 10. This CDR3 spans 16 amino acids. Germline CDR1 reads LGHNA; CDR2 reads YNFKEQ. As DNA, the CDR3 is TGTGCCAGCAGCCAGGATCCTAGCGGGAGTTTTAACGAGCAGTACTTC. This encodes CASSQDPSGSFNEQYF.

The table lists this clone with a count of one. The chain has TRBV27 and TRBJ2-2; 8 bases are a match to TRBD1. V dropped 7 bases and J dropped 0; count of bases not matched to a gene: 7. The germline V gene encodes CDR1 MNHEY and CDR2 SMNVEV (reference sequence). This CDR3 spans 16 amino acids. CDR3 in amino acids: CASKSGGPANTGELFF. The CDR3 DNA reads as TGTGCCAGCAAGTCAGGGGGCCCCGCGAACACCGGGGAGCTGTTTTTT.